The 19 T cell receptor beta chains below were found in one sample sequenced in a study of technical replicates of blood from a handful of donors. Only in-frame clones appear in the TCRdb table, and some are missing; sequencing was by immunoSEQ multiplex PCR. The repertoire consists of 55,000 to 80,000 clones, with roughly 91% occurring once and the leading ten covering roughly 4.9%. Sequenced sample: PBMCs. The receptors originated from a human donor in good health. Some clones in this sample may be carry-over from other donors' samples.

The chain recombines TRBV19 with TRBJ2-7; D perhaps matches TRBD1 (6 bases). Germline V gives CDR1 LNHDA, CDR2 SQIVND (reference sequence). The V end lost 2 bases, the J end lost 2 bases, and 16 bases lay between the germline ends. The CDR3 loop spans 16 amino acids. CDR3 residues: CASSILGAGPPYEQYF. The CDR3, as DNA: TGTGCCAGTAGTATATTGGGGGCAGGGCCCCCCTACGAGCAGTACTTC.

The chain has TRBV6-5 and TRBJ2-7; D may be TRBD2 (6 bases). Germline-derived CDR1 and CDR2 are MNHEY and SVGAGI. The CDR3 consists of 14 residues. V was trimmed by 10 bases and J by 4 bases, leaving 20 bases between them. In DNA form, the CDR3 reads TGTGCCACCGCAGTTATCTGGGGGGAATACGAGCAGTACTTC. Its translation: CATAVIWGEYEQYF.

The chain joins TRBV12-5 to TRBJ2-7, with D perhaps TRBD1 (6 bases). Germline-derived CDR1 and CDR2 are LGHNT and FRNRAP. V lost 0 bases and J 5 bases, leaving 14 bases between the germline ends. The CDR3 totals 15 residues. CDR3: CASGLVPARGNEQYF. CDR3 DNA sequence: TGTGCTAGTGGTTTGGTACCCGCCAGGGGAAACGAGCAGTACTTC.

J is TRBJ2-7 and V is TRBV7-2; the D is unclear. The V gene's germline CDR1 is SGHTA and CDR2 FQGNSA. Deletions cut 1 base from V and 0 bases from J, with 7 bases between. The CDR3 runs to 14 residues. CDR3 loop: CASSLDGFSYEQYF. The CDR3 coding sequence is TGTGCCAGCAGCTTAGACGGTTTCTCCTACGAGCAGTACTTC.

This chain uses TRBV5-1 with TRBJ2-5, with 9 bases aligning to TRBD1. Germline-derived CDR1 and CDR2 are SGHRS and YFSETQ. This CDR3 region has 15 residues. The V and J ends lost 3 bases and 5 bases, in that order; junction bases with no gene match: 8. The CDR3 sequence: CASSSTGGPSETQYF. The CDR3 region has the DNA TGCGCCAGCAGCTCAACAGGGGGCCCGTCTGAGACCCAGTACTTC.

The chain combines TRBV5-3 with TRBJ2-4; D perhaps matches TRBD2 (7 bases). TRBV5-3 is treated as an ORF (open reading frame) with a function not yet certain. The V and J ends lost 2 bases and 0 bases respectively, with 18 bases between them. This CDR3 comprises 18 residues. The CDR3 reads CARSLPQGGALAKNIQYF. The CDR3, as DNA: TGTGCCAGAAGCTTACCACAGGGAGGGGCCCTAGCCAAAAACATTCAGTACTTC.

J is TRBJ2-1 and V is TRBV9; TRBD2 aligns across 9 bases. The CDR3 runs 17 residues. CDR1 is SGDLS, CDR2 YYNGEE, per germline. J gave up 3 bases and V 2 bases, and 9 bases lay outside the gene matches. The CDR3 DNA sequence: TGTGCCAGCAGCGTCGCCCTGGGTAGCGGGAGCTACAATGAGCAGTTCTTC. Translating gives CASSVALGSGSYNEQFF. The entire variable domain, with the rest obtained from reference TRBV9 and TRBJ2-1, is as follows: DSGVTQTPKHLITATGQRVTLRCSPRSGDLSVYWYQQSLDQGLQFLIQYYNGEERAKGNILERFSAQQFPDLHSELNLSSLELGDSALYFCASSVALGSGSYNEQFFGPGTRLTVL.

The chain uses TRBV4-3 and TRBJ2-6; perhaps TRBD1 as D (6 bases). Deletions cut 3 bases from V and 4 bases from J, with 19 bases between. The germline CDR1 and CDR2 sequences are LGHNA and YSLEER. This CDR3 comprises 18 residues. The CDR3 DNA reads as TGCGCCAGCAGCCATCTTCCGGCCAACAGGGCCGGGGCCAACGTCCTGACTTTC. Translated: CASSHLPANRAGANVLTF.

The chain carries TRBV4-1 and TRBJ1-6; TRBD1 agrees at 11 bases. The CDR3 extends over 16 amino acids. J gave up 8 bases and V 3 bases, and 6 bases lay outside the gene matches. The germline V gene encodes CDR1 MGHRA and CDR2 YSYEKL. This CDR3 is CASSHYPGQGDSPLHF. The CDR3 DNA sequence: TGCGCCAGCAGCCACTATCCGGGACAGGGGGATTCACCCCTCCACTTT.

The chain recombines TRBV18 with TRBJ2-7; 10 bases agree with TRBD2. The germline V gene has CDR1 KGHSH and CDR2 LQKENI. CDR3 size: 17 residues. V trimming: 0 bases; J trimming: 1 base; junction bases outside the gene matches: 6. The CDR3 spells CASSPPGAGGLSYEQYF. In nucleotides, the CDR3 is TGTGCCAGCTCACCACCGGGAGCGGGGGGGCTTTCCTACGAGCAGTACTTC.

The chain couples TRBV7-9 to TRBJ1-4; 11 bases align to TRBD1. The CDR3 consists of 15 residues. Trimming at V came to 5 bases and at J to 14 bases, leaving 13 bases not matched to a gene. The germline V gene has CDR1 SEHNR and CDR2 FQNEAQ (reference sequence). This CDR3 reads CASSPRTGGLEGLFF. The CDR3 region has the DNA TGTGCCAGCAGCCCAAGGACAGGGGGCTTAGAGGGTCTGTTTTTT.

V usage is TRBV6-6 and J usage is TRBJ2-2; D perhaps matches TRBD1 (7 bases). Looked up from germline, CDR1 is MNHNY and CDR2 is SVGAGI (reference sequence). Trimming took 2 bases from V and 8 from J, leaving 12 bases between them. The CDR3 runs to 14 residues. The CDR3, as DNA: TGTGCCAGCAGTTACGCGGGACAGTGGGGGGAGCTGTTTTTT. This translates into CASSYAGQWGELFF.

The rearrangement uses TRBV25-1 and TRBJ2-3, with D perhaps matching TRBD2 (5 bases). Trimming pared 6 bases from V and 4 bases from J, leaving 11 bases between. Germline V gene data show CDR1 as MGHDK and CDR2 as SYGVNS. This CDR3 region has 13 residues. The CDR3: CASSKISADTQYF. The CDR3 DNA sequence: TGTGCCAGCAGCAAGATTAGCGCAGATACGCAGTATTTT. Together with reference TRBV25-1 and TRBJ2-3, the CDR3 gives the full variable domain: EADIYQTPRYLVIGTGKKITLECSQTMGHDKMYWYQQDPGMELHLIHYSYGVNSTEKGDLSSESTVSRIRTEHFPLTLESARPSHTSQYLCASSKISADTQYFGPGTRLTVL.

This chain joins TRBV30 and TRBJ2-4, with D possibly matching TRBD1 (5 bases). The length of the CDR3 is 15 residues. Between the trimmed V and J ends, which lost 1 base and 0 bases, there was a span of 10 bases. Germline V gene data show CDR1 as GTSNPN and CDR2 as SVGIG (reference sequence). In DNA form, the CDR3 reads TGTGCCTGGAGTGGGGGCCGAGGAGCCAAAAACATTCAGTACTTC. Its protein is CAWSGGRGAKNIQYF.

The V call is TRBV4-1, the J call TRBJ1-2, with 9 bases that match TRBD1. J lost 8 bases, V lost 2 bases, and 9 bases had no gene match. The germline CDR1 and CDR2 sequences are MGHRA and YSYEKL. The CDR3 has 15 residues. In nucleotides, the CDR3 is TGCGCCAGCAGCCAATTCTGGGACAGGGAGAAGGGCTACACCTTC. It translates to CASSQFWDREKGYTF.

V usage is TRBV19 and J usage is TRBJ2-5; TRBD2 agrees at 11 bases. Germline V gene sequence: CDR1 LNHDA, CDR2 SQIVND (reference sequence). V lost 5 bases, J lost 2 bases, and 4 bases stayed unmatched. The CDR3 extends over 15 amino acids. The CDR3 DNA reads TGTGCCAGTAGTTTCGGACTAGCGGGTCAAGAGACCCAGTACTTC. Protein: CASSFGLAGQETQYF.

The V and J genes are TRBV19 and TRBJ2-1, with D perhaps TRBD2 (5 bases). Germline values: CDR1 LNHDA, CDR2 SQIVND (reference sequence). Between the trimmed V and J ends, which lost 4 bases and 7 bases, there was a span of 11 bases. The CDR3 is 13 amino acids. The CDR3 sequence is CASSTPGVNEQFF. For the CDR3, the DNA is TGTGCCAGTAGTACCCCCGGGGTGAATGAGCAGTTCTTC.

The chain uses TRBV2 and TRBJ1-4, with D possibly TRBD1 on 6 matching bases. Per the germline V gene, CDR1 is SNHLY and CDR2 is FYNNEI. Trimming removed 3 bases at V and 4 bases at J, with 12 bases between. The CDR3 contains 15 residues. The CDR3, as DNA: TGTGCCAGCAGTGACAGGGGTATGGATAATGAAAAACTGTTTTTT. Its translation is CASSDRGMDNEKLFF.

The chain has TRBV9 and TRBJ2-2; tentatively, D is TRBD1 (6 bases). The CDR3 contains 16 residues. Per the germline V gene, CDR1 is SGDLS and CDR2 is YYNGEE. V dropped 4 bases and J dropped 5 bases, with 18 bases sitting between them. CDR3: CASSPRLQGRTGELFF. The CDR3 DNA reads TGTGCCAGCAGCCCGAGGTTACAGGGACGGACCGGGGAGCTGTTTTTT. The variable domain in full, completed from reference TRBV9 and TRBJ2-2, reads DSGVTQTPKHLITATGQRVTLRCSPRSGDLSVYWYQQSLDQGLQFLIQYYNGEERAKGNILERFSAQQFPDLHSELNLSSLELGDSALYFCASSPRLQGRTGELFFGEGSRLTVL.